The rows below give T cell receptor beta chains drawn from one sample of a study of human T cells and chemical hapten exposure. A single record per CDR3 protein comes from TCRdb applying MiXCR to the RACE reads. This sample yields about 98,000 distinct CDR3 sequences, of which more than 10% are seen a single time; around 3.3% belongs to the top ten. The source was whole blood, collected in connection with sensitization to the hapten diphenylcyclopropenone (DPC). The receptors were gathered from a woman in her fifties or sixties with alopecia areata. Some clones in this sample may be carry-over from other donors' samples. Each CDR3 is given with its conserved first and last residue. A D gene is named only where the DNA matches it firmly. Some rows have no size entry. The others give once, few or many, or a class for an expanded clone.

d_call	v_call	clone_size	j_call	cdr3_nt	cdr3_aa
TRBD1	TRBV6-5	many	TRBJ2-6	TGTGCCAGCACCCTTACAGGGGGCGGTGGTGGGGCCAACGTCCTGACTTTC	CASTLTGGGGGANVLTF
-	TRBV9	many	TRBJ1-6	TGTGCCAGCAGCGTAGAGGACAAGGCGGGATCACCCCTCCACTTT	CASSVEDKAGSPLHF
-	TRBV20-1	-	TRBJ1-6	TGCAGTGCTAGAGCGGACGGTAATTCACCCCTCCACTTT	CSARADGNSPLHF
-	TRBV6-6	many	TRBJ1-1	TGTGCCAGCACTCAAAACAGGGATGGCACTGAAGCTTTCTTT	CASTQNRDGTEAFF
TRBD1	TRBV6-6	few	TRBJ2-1	TGTGCCAGCCGAGTCACAGGGGGGTCACGGAATGAGCAGTTCTTC	CASRVTGGSRNEQFF
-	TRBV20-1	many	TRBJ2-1	TGCAGTGCTAGAGGGGAGTACAGGAGCAACAATGAGCAGTTCTTC	CSARGEYRSNNEQFF
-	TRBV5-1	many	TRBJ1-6	TGCGCCAGCAGCCTGGTACAGCAGAATTCACCCCTCCACTTT	CASSLVQQNSPLHF
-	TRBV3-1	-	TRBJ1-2	TGTGCCAGCAGCCCGGCACAGGGATATGGCTACACCTTC	CASSPAQGYGYTF
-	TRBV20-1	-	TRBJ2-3	TGCAGTGCTATTTTTTCGGGGCGTACAGATACGCAGTATTTT	CSAIFSGRTDTQYF
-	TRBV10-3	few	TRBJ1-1	TGTGCCACCAGAGACCTGAATACTGAAGCTTTCTTT	CATRDLNTEAFF
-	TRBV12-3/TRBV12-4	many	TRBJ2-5	TGTGCCAGCAGTTTAATGGAGACCCAGTACTTC	CASSLMETQYF
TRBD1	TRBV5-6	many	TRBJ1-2	TGTGCCAGCAGCTTGGGGACAGGGAGCCCCTATGGCTACACCTTC	CASSLGTGSPYGYTF
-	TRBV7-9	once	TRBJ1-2	TGTGCCAGCAGCTTATCAGGAATTAACTATGGCTACACCTTC	CASSLSGINYGYTF
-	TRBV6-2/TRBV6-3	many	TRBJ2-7	TGTGCCAGCAGTTACCTAGCCCCCTACGAGCAGTACTTC	CASSYLAPYEQYF
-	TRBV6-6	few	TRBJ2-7	TGTGCCAGCAGTTCTCCAACCGACGGGACTTACGAGCAGTACTTC	CASSSPTDGTYEQYF
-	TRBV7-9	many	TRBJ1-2	TGTGCCAGCAGCTTAAGCCGGGACTATGGCTACACCTTC	CASSLSRDYGYTF
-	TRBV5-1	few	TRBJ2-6	TGCGCCAGCAGCTACATTCAGGGGTCCTCTGGGGCCAACGTCCTGACTTTC	CASSYIQGSSGANVLTF
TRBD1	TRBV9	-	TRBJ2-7	TGTGCCAGCAGCGTAGATCCAGGGGGCTACGAGCAGTACTTC	CASSVDPGGYEQYF
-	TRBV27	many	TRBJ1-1	TGTGCCAGCAGAAAAAACACTGAAGCTTTCTTT	CASRKNTEAFF
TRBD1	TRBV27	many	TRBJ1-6	TGTGCCAGCAGCCTCCGGGACAGCTCCTATAATTCACCCCTCCACTTT	CASSLRDSSYNSPLHF
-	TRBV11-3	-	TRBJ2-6	TGTGCCAGCAGCTTAGATAGTCGTGCCTCTGGGGCCAACGTCCTGACTTTC	CASSLDSRASGANVLTF
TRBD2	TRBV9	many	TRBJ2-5	TGTGCCAGCAGCGTTAGCGGGGTAGAGACCCAGTACTTC	CASSVSGVETQYF
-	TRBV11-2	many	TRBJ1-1	TGTGCCAGCAGCTTAGTCGTCATGGGGAGCGGAATGAACACTGAAGCTTTCTTT	CASSLVVMGSGMNTEAFF
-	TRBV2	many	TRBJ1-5	TGTGCCAGCAGTGAAGCGACAGAGAATCAGCCCCAGCATTTT	CASSEATENQPQHF
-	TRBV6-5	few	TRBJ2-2	TGTGCCAGCAGTTACGCAGAAATGGGCACCGGGGAGCTGTTTTTT	CASSYAEMGTGELFF
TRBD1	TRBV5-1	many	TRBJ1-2	TGCGCCAGCAGCTCCTCCGGGACAGGGTCGGGTGGCTACACCTTC	CASSSSGTGSGGYTF
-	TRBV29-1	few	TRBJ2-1	TGCAGCGTTGGAGAGGGGAGTTACAATGAGCAGTTCTTC	CSVGEGSYNEQFF